This T cell receptor (beta chain) was identified during a study of T cell repertoires in cytomegalovirus infection. As for the study in general: In public TCR beta signatures, there were indications of both CMV infection and matching HLA type.

The CDR3 extends over 15 amino acids. CDR1 is MNHGY and CDR2 is SAAAGT in the germline V gene. V lost 5 bases and J 0 bases, leaving 11 bases between the germline ends. With respect to this clonotype: What it binds is unknown.

One entry per CDR3 protein, called by TCRdb with MiXCR from the reads. The sample lists roughly 34,000 distinct CDR3 sequences, 52% seen once, with over 75% in the top ten. Whole-study findings and limits: HLA-C-restricted CMV clonotypes gave the most frequent clonotype in two of eight donors.

This clonotype originated in a human donor in good health (CMV status not recorded). Some clones in this sample may be carry-over from other donors' samples. Here the sequenced sample was CD8+ T cells from cultured PBMCs, taken from culture after CMV antigen stimulation. The V call is TRBV6-8, the J call TRBJ2-1, with D hard to call. CDR3 loop: CASSPRSISYNEQFF. The CDR3 DNA reads as TGTGCCAGCAGTCCACGGTCGATCTCCTACAATGAGCAGTTCTTC.